Below, one TCR beta chain is given with its context. No antigen is known for it. Some 28,000 T cell genomes (approximately 0.2 ug DNA) went into each sorted-subset replicate. Sequenced by immunoSEQ multiplex PCR; TCRdb stores in-frame clones only, minus some. The sample has roughly 890,000 clones; 80% to 95% are singletons. The data are from a study of shared clonotypes between healthy human individuals. General study results and limits: When compared with the clonotypes that were shared by all four sorted-subset donors, the non-shared clonotypes turned out to have lower generation probabilities.

Germline CDR1 MNHEY, CDR2 SVGAGI. The CDR3 is 14 amino acids. V gave up 4 bases and J gave up 3 bases, with 9 bases separating them. Naive-designated CD8 cells lacked CD45RO, were positively enriched for CCR7, and omitted terminally differentiated effector memory CD45RA+ cells. The specimen was naive CD8+ T cells sorted from blood. The chain has TRBV6-5 and TRBJ1-4, with D unclear. The receptor was derived from a man in his thirties or forties in good health. Here the CDR3 reads CASSSTDSNEKLFF. The CDR3 DNA sequence: TGTGCCAGCAGTTCGACCGACTCTAATGAAAAACTGTTTTTT.